This TCR beta chain was sequenced in a study of blood T cells in healthy people across ages. Germline CDR1 is MNHEY and CDR2 is SVGAGI. CDR3 length equals 14 residues. With a J-beta primer mix and a sample-barcoded 5' primer, a second PCR ran about 7 to 11 cycles. TCRdb passed the 5' RACE reads through MiXCR, listing each CDR3 protein once. The sample consists of about 1,400,000 distinct CDR3 sequences, almost 60% of them appearing once. The sample consisted of blood. The chain employs TRBV6-5 and TRBJ2-7; 9 bases map to TRBD1. The DNA end is a closer match to TRBJ2-5, so the J assignment may be wrong. This receptor was obtained from a man between 18 and 29 years old in good health. The CDR3 loop is CASSRGQGFETQYF. The DNA of the CDR3 is TGTGCCAGCAGCCGTGGACAGGGGTTTGAGACCCAGTACTTC.